This T cell receptor beta chain emerged from a study of T cell responses to AZD1222 COVID-19 vaccine. Findings of the study overall: Baseline antibody screening turned up just a handful of seropositive AZD1222 recipients.

The CDR3 loop spans 16 amino acids. V trimming: 2 bases; J trimming: 1 base; junction bases outside the gene matches: 7. CDR1 and CDR2 from the germline V gene are KGHSH and LQKENI. Concerning this clone: Its target is not known.

Only in-frame clones appear in the TCRdb table, and some are missing; sequencing was by immunoSEQ multiplex PCR. Seen here are roughly 120,000 clones, approximately 93% observed once, and the top ten hold 2.5% to 3.5%. The source of this sequence is an adult in good health. V is TRBV18 and J is TRBJ1-1, with 7 nucleotides matching TRBD1. Sequenced here: peripheral blood, sampled on day 0 of AZD1222 vaccination. The CDR3 here is CASSPRDSFTNTEAFF. The CDR3 bases are TGTGCCAGCTCACCAAGGGACAGTTTTACGAACACTGAAGCTTTCTTT. The whole variable domain, remainder taken from reference TRBV18 and TRBJ1-1, is NAGVMQNPRHLVRRRGQEARLRCSPMKGHSHVYWYRQLPEEGLKFMVYLQKENIIDESGMPKERFSAEFPKEGPSILRIQQVVRGDSAAYFCASSPRDSFTNTEAFFGQGTRLTVV.